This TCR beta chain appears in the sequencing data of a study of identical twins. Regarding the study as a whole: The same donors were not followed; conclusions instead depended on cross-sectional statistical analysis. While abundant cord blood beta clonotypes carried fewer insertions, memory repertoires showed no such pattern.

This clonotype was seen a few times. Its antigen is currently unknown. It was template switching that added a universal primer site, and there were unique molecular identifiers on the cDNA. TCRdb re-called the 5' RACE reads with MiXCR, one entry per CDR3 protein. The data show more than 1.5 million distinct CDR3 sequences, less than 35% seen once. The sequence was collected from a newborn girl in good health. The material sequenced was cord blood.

CDR3 nucleotides: TGTGCCAGCAGTTACTCCACCATAACCTACGAGCAGTACTTC. It encodes CASSYSTITYEQYF. V and J are TRBV6-2 or TRBV6-3 and TRBJ2-7, with no clear D. This CDR3 has 14 amino acids. With 0 bases removed from V and 2 bases from J, the gap between germline ends came to 8 bases. The germline gives CDR1 MNHEY, CDR2 SVGEGT.